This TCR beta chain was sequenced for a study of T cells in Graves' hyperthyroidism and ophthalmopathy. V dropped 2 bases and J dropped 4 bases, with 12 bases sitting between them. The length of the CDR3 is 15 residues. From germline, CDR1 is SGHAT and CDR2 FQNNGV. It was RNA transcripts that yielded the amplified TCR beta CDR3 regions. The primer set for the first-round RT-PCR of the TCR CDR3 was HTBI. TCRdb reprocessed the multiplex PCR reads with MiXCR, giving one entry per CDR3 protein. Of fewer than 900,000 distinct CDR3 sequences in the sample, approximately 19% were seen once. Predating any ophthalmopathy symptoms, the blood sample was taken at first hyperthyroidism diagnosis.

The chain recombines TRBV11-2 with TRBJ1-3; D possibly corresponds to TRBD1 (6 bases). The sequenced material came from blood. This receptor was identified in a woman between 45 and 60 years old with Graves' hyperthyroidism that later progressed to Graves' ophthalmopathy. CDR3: CASSLFRDIGNTIYF. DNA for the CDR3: TGTGCCAGCAGCTTATTCCGGGACATCGGAAACACCATATATTTT.